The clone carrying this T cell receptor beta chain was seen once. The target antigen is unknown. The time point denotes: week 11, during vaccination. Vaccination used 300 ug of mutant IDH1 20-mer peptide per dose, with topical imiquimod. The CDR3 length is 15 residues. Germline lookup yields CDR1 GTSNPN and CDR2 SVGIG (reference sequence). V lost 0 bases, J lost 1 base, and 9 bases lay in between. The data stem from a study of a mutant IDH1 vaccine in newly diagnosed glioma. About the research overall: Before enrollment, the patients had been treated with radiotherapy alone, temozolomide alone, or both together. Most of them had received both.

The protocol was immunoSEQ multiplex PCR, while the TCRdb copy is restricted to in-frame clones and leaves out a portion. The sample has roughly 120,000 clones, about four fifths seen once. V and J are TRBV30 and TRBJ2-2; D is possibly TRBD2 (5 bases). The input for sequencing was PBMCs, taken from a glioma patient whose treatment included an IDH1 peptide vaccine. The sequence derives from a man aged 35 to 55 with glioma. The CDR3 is CAWSVGLWNTGELFF. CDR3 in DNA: TGTGCCTGGAGTGTAGGACTTTGGAACACCGGGGAGCTGTTTTTT.